The 12 T cell receptor beta chains below were found in one sample sequenced in a study of T cells expressing NK-cell markers. Following a re-call of the 5' RACE reads, TCRdb has one entry per CDR3 protein and lacks DNA. The sample totals about 260,000 distinct CDR3 sequences. The sequenced sample was blood T cells: a sorted CD56 or NKG2C T cell subset, CD4+ or CD8+ T cells, or bulk PBMC T cells (not recorded which). The receptors here all came from a man aged 18-30 years in good health.

The V and J genes are TRBV10-3 and TRBJ2-1; TCRdb lists TRBD2, though no DNA is available to test this call. Germline CDR1 reads ENHRY; CDR2 reads SYGVKD. The CDR3 sequence is 14 residues long. CDR3 amino acids: CAISESGGSAEQFF.

The rearrangement links TRBV12-5 to TRBJ1-5. The CDR3 extends over 14 amino acids. Germline CDR1 LGHNT, CDR2 FRNRAP. The CDR3 region is CASAGRRGDQPQHF.

The V and J genes are TRBV4-2 and TRBJ1-6. The V gene's germline CDR1 is LGHNA and CDR2 YNFKEQ. This CDR3 comprises 14 residues. CDR3 region: CASSQTTDNSPLHF.

The chain carries TRBV3-1 and TRBJ1-2; the TCRdb D gene call, TRBD1, has no DNA to confirm it. The CDR3 loop spans 13 amino acids. Germline-derived CDR1 and CDR2 are LGHDT and YNNKEL (reference sequence). The CDR3 sequence: CASSQFGTYGYTF.

The J gene is TRBJ2-2, the V gene TRBV18. The CDR3 is made up of 15 amino acids. Germline CDR1 reads KGHSH; CDR2 reads LQKENI. CDR3 residues: CASSPPVAVTGELFF.

J is TRBJ2-5 and V is TRBV29-1. Per germline, CDR1 SQVTM and CDR2 ANQGSEA. This CDR3 spans 11 amino acids. This CDR3 is CSVQYDETQYF.

This chain connects TRBV4-1 to TRBJ1-3; the D call from TCRdb, TRBD1, cannot be confirmed without DNA. This CDR3 has 15 residues. From germline, CDR1 is MGHRA and CDR2 YSYEKL. CDR3 sequence reads: CASSQETVKWNTIYF.

This chain joins TRBV20-1 and TRBJ2-1; TCRdb gives TRBD1 as the D gene, but with no DNA this cannot be confirmed. The V gene's germline CDR1 is DFQATT and CDR2 SNEGSKA (reference sequence). The CDR3 contains 15 residues. CDR3: CSAPDGRGAYNEQFF.

The V call is TRBV10-3, the J call TRBJ2-1; the D call from TCRdb, TRBD2, cannot be confirmed without DNA. The CDR3 is 14 residues long. The germline gives CDR1 ENHRY, CDR2 SYGVKD. The CDR3 reads CAISEYEGKPEQFF.

The rearrangement links TRBV12-3 or TRBV12-4 to TRBJ2-3. The CDR3 is 14 amino acids. The CDR3 protein is CASSFLYDTDTQYF.

The chain links TRBV6-5 to TRBJ2-2; TCRdb calls TRBD1, which cannot be checked without DNA. The CDR3 consists of 15 residues. Germline CDR1 is MNHEY and CDR2 is SVGAGI. CDR3: CASTPDRGRNGELFF.

J is TRBJ1-4 and V is TRBV5-1; TCRdb proposes TRBD1, but this gene call is untestable without DNA. The CDR3 length is 16 residues. CDR1 SGHRS and CDR2 YFSETQ come from the germline V gene. The CDR3 spells CASSLAPQGANEKLFF.